A selection of T cell receptor beta chains follows, all from one sample in a study of identical twins. Via MiXCR, TCRdb re-called the 5' RACE reads, giving one row per CDR3 protein. Among around 680,000 distinct CDR3 sequences listed, 8% to 9% were seen once. These data were also reused for a study on yellow fever vaccine responses in identical twins.

The sequenced material came from PBMCs. The receptors here all came from a woman younger than 30 in good health. Each CDR3 is given with its conserved first and last residue. A D gene is named only where the DNA matches it firmly. Only part of the rows carry a size: once, few, many, or a class if the clone is expanded.

CDR3 DNA	CDR3 protein	D gene	J gene	V gene	clone size
TGTGCCACCAGTGTTATTGGCTCAGATACGCAGTATTTT	CATSVIGSDTQYF	-	TRBJ2-3	TRBV24-1	-
TGCGCCAGCTTCACGGGGGGCACAGATACGCAGTATTTT	CASFTGGTDTQYF	-	TRBJ2-3	TRBV5-1	few
TGTGCCATCAGTGAAGGACTAGCGGGAGATACGCAGTATTTT	CAISEGLAGDTQYF	TRBD2	TRBJ2-3	TRBV10-3	once
TGTGCCAGCAGTGAGCAGACCCAGTACTTC	CASSEQTQYF	-	TRBJ2-5	TRBV2	-
TGTGCCAGCAGTTACTCGACTAGCGGGAGTAGTAGTTACGAGCAGTACTTC	CASSYSTSGSSSYEQYF	TRBD2	TRBJ2-7	TRBV6-2/TRBV6-3	-
TGCGCCAGCAGCTTCCCAACCGGGGACGAAGCTTTCTTT	CASSFPTGDEAFF	-	TRBJ1-1	TRBV5-1	few
TGTGCCAGCAGCACAATCAACACCGGGGAGCTGTTTTTT	CASSTINTGELFF	-	TRBJ2-2	TRBV6-2/TRBV6-3	many
TGCAGTGCTGGGGAACAGGGGGCGCGTCTCCATCAGCCCCAGCATTTT	CSAGEQGARLHQPQHF	TRBD1	TRBJ1-5	TRBV20-1	many
TGCAGCGTTCGCCAGGGGGCTGGAAACACCATATATTTT	CSVRQGAGNTIYF	TRBD1	TRBJ1-3	TRBV29-1	few
TGTGCCAGCAGCCCTCCCTGGGGCAACGCCTACGAGCAGTACTTC	CASSPPWGNAYEQYF	-	TRBJ2-7	TRBV7-9	many
TGTGCCAGCTCACCAGGTAGCGGGAGGGAGACCCAGTACTTC	CASSPGSGRETQYF	TRBD2	TRBJ2-5	TRBV18	few
TGTGCTAGCAGCCCGTTGTTGTGGGAGACCCAGTACTTC	CASSPLLWETQYF	-	TRBJ2-5	TRBV7-7	-
TGTGCCATCAGTAGAGCGGGATCAGAGACCCAGTACTTC	CAISRAGSETQYF	TRBD2	TRBJ2-5	TRBV10-3	-
TGTGCCAGCTTTGACAGGGCTAACGCTAACCGCACAGATACGCAGTATTTT	CASFDRANANRTDTQYF	TRBD1	TRBJ2-3	TRBV12-3/TRBV12-4	once
TGTGCCAGCAGCCCCGGACTAGCGGTTTCGGGGGGGGAGCTGTTTTTT	CASSPGLAVSGGELFF	TRBD2	TRBJ2-2	TRBV13	few
TGTGCCAGCGGAAGAGGGGACCTCACGGAGACCCAGTACTTC	CASGRGDLTETQYF	-	TRBJ2-5	TRBV7-9	-
TGCGCCAGCAGCGAGCCAGGGAAAGCCTACGAGCAGTACTTC	CASSEPGKAYEQYF	-	TRBJ2-7	TRBV5-1	-
TGCAGCGTTGACGTCGGCAGCTCCTACGAGCAGTACTTC	CSVDVGSSYEQYF	-	TRBJ2-7	TRBV29-1	many
TGCGCCAGCAGCATGGGGGACACCCAACGCTCTGGGGCCAACGTCCTGACTTTC	CASSMGDTQRSGANVLTF	-	TRBJ2-6	TRBV5-1	-
TGTGCCAGTAGTATATTTAGTCAGTCCGACGTCGATACGCAGTATTTT	CASSIFSQSDVDTQYF	-	TRBJ2-3	TRBV19	-
TGCGCCAGCAGCTTGGCACGGACGGGGAACACCGGGGAGCTGTTTTTT	CASSLARTGNTGELFF	-	TRBJ2-2	TRBV5-1	-
TGTGCCAGTAAGCTGGGACTACTCGCGACCGGGGAGCTGTTTTTT	CASKLGLLATGELFF	TRBD2	TRBJ2-2	TRBV28	few
TGTGCCAGCAGCTTATACGGGGAGCTGTTTTTT	CASSLYGELFF	-	TRBJ2-2	TRBV7-2	many
TGTGCCAGCAGTTATTCCCGGACTAGCCACACAGATACGCAGTATTTT	CASSYSRTSHTDTQYF	TRBD2	TRBJ2-3	TRBV6-5	-
TGCAGTGCTAGAGAACCCGGACAGGGCTTTTCTAATGAGCAGTTCTTC	CSAREPGQGFSNEQFF	TRBD1	TRBJ2-1	TRBV20-1	many
TGTGCCAGCAGCCAAGCAATTCGGCAGGGAAATGAGCAGTTCTTC	CASSQAIRQGNEQFF	-	TRBJ2-1	TRBV3-1	few
TGTGCCAGCAGCGTAGAGCCAGAAGATTCACCCCTCCACTTT	CASSVEPEDSPLHF	-	TRBJ1-6	TRBV9	-
TGTGCCAGCACCGAGGGGGGCCGGTTGGGCACAGATACGCAGTATTTT	CASTEGGRLGTDTQYF	-	TRBJ2-3	TRBV3-1	few
TGTGCCACCAGCAGATACAGGGGGGGCACCGGGGAGCTGTTTTTT	CATSRYRGGTGELFF	-	TRBJ2-2	TRBV15	-